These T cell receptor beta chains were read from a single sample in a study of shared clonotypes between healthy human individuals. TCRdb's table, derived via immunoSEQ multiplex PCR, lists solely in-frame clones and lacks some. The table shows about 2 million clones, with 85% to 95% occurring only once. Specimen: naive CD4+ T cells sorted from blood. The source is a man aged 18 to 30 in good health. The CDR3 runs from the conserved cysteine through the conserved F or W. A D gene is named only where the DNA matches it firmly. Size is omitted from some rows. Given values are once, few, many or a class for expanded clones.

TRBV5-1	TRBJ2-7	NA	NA	CASSPTGSNYEQYF	TGCGCCAGCAGCCCGACGGGGTCGAACTACGAGCAGTACTTC
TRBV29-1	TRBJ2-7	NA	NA	CSVDRDYEQYF	TGCAGCGTTGACCGAGACTACGAGCAGTACTTC
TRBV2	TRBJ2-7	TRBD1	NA	CASTATRTGTYEQYF	TGTGCCAGCACCGCTACCCGGACAGGAACCTACGAGCAGTACTTC
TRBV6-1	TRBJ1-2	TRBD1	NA	CASSGRGNGYTF	TGTGCCAGCAGCGGCAGGGGGAATGGCTACACCTTC
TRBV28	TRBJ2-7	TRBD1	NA	CASSLPPGQGEQYF	TGTGCCAGCAGTTTGCCGCCGGGACAGGGCGAGCAGTACTTC
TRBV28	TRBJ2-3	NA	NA	CASIDSSTDTQYF	TGTGCCAGCATCGACAGTAGCACAGATACGCAGTATTTT
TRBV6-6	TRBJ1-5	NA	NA	CASSYSSGGAGQPQHF	TGTGCCAGCAGTTACTCGTCCGGGGGGGCGGGTCAGCCCCAGCATTTT
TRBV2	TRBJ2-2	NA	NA	CASSDVRGNTGELFF	TGTGCCAGCAGTGATGTTAGAGGGAACACCGGGGAGCTGTTTTTT
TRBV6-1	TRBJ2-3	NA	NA	CASSERGTDTQYF	TGTGCCAGCAGTGAACGGGGGACAGATACGCAGTATTTT
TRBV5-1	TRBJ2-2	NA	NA	CASSTFKNTGELFF	TGCGCCAGCAGCACATTCAAGAACACCGGGGAGCTGTTTTTT
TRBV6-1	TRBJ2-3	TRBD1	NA	CAIYRQGKVTDTQYF	TGTGCCATATATAGACAGGGGAAAGTCACAGATACGCAGTATTTT
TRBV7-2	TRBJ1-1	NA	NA	CASSLLRTANTEAFF	TGTGCCAGCAGCCTCCTTAGGACGGCGAACACTGAAGCTTTCTTT
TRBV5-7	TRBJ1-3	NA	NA	CASSLAGGISGNTIYF	TGTGCCAGCAGCTTGGCCGGAGGAATCTCTGGAAACACCATATATTTT
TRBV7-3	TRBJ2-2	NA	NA	CASSLKLTGELFF	TGTGCCAGCAGCTTAAAACTGACCGGGGAGCTGTTTTTT
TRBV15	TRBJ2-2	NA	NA	CATGGTANTGELFF	TGTGCCACCGGGGGGACAGCGAACACCGGGGAGCTGTTTTTT
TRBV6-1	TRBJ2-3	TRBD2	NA	CASIPAGVNTQYF	TGTGCCAGCATACCCGCGGGGGTAAATACGCAGTATTTT
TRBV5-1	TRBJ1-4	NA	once	CASRQNTATNEKLFF	TGCGCCAGCAGACAGAACACTGCAACTAATGAAAAACTGTTTTTT
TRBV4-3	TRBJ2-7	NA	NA	CASSQATKGEQYF	TGCGCCAGCAGCCAGGCGACTAAAGGAGAGCAGTACTTC
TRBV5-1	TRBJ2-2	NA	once	CASSLETNTGELFF	TGCGCCAGCAGCTTGGAGACGAACACCGGGGAGCTGTTTTTT
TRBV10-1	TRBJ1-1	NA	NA	CASSRTGNTEAFF	TGCGCCAGCAGTAGGACGGGGAACACTGAAGCTTTCTTT
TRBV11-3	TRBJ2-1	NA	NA	CASSYPDGFGYWNEQFF	TGTGCCAGCAGCTACCCGGACGGGTTCGGTTACTGGAATGAGCAGTTCTTC
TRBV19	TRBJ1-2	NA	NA	CASRAWADFDYGYTF	TGTGCCAGTAGGGCCTGGGCGGATTTTGACTATGGCTACACCTTC
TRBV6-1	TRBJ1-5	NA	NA	CASSESGGINQPQHF	TGTGCCAGCAGTGAATCTGGGGGTATCAATCAGCCCCAGCATTTT
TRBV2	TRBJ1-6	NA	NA	CASIMEDYNSPPHF	TGTGCCAGCATCATGGAAGATTATAATTCACCCCCCCACTTT
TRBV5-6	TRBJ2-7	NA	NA	CASSLSVTANYEQYF	TGTGCCAGCAGCTTGTCGGTGACAGCCAACTACGAGCAGTACTTC
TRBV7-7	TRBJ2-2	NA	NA	CASSPSPTNTGELFF	TGTGCTAGCAGCCCTTCCCCGACCAACACCGGGGAGCTGTTTTTT
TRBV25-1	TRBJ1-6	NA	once	CASSEPGGNSPLHF	TGTGCCAGCAGTGAACCGGGGGGTAATTCACCCCTCCACTTT
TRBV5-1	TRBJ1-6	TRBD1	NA	CASSGGQGVSSPLHF	TGCGCCAGCAGCGGGGGACAGGGAGTGTCTTCACCCCTCCACTTT
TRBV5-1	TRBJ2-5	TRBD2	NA	CASSLVGLAGETQYF	TGCGCCAGCAGCTTGGTGGGACTAGCGGGAGAGACCCAGTACTTC
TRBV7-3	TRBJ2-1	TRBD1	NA	CASSPSVPGQGGNEQFF	TGTGCCAGCAGTCCGAGCGTCCCGGGACAGGGTGGTAATGAGCAGTTCTTC
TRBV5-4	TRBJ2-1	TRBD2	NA	CASRPTLADTYNEQFF	TGTGCCAGCAGACCAACACTAGCGGATACTTACAATGAGCAGTTCTTC
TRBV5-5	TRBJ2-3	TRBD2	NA	CASSYAGSGASTDTQYF	TGTGCCAGCAGCTACGCGGGGAGCGGGGCAAGCACAGATACGCAGTATTTT
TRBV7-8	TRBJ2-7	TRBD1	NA	CASSKSRDRAYEQYF	TGTGCCAGCAGCAAATCCCGGGACAGGGCCTACGAGCAGTACTTC
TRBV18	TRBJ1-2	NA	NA	CASSQAEGTNYGYTF	TGTGCCAGCTCACAGGCGGAGGGGACTAACTATGGCTACACCTTC
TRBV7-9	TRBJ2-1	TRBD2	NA	CASSLTTSMPYNEQFF	TGTGCCAGCAGCCTAACGACTAGCATGCCCTACAATGAGCAGTTCTTC
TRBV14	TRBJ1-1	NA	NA	CASSQPGQNTEAFF	TGTGCCAGCAGCCAACCGGGACAAAACACTGAAGCTTTCTTT
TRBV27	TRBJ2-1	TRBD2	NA	CASHLAGGPGFHEQFF	TGTGCCAGCCATCTAGCGGGAGGGCCCGGATTCCATGAGCAGTTCTTC
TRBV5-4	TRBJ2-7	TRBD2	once	CASSPTSGGQGSYEQYF	TGTGCCAGCAGCCCGACTAGCGGGGGCCAGGGTTCCTACGAGCAGTACTTC
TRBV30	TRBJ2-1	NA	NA	CAWNRQPYNEQFF	TGTGCCTGGAATAGACAGCCATACAATGAGCAGTTCTTC
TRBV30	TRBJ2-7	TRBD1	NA	CAWKQGLVDEQYF	TGTGCCTGGAAACAGGGGTTGGTCGACGAGCAGTACTTC
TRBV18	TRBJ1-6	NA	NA	CASSPSRNSPLHF	TGTGCCAGCTCACCAAGTAGGAATTCACCCCTCCACTTT
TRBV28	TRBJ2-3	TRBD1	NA	CASPPAGQVHLDTQYF	TGTGCCAGTCCTCCCGCGGGACAGGTGCATTTAGATACGCAGTATTTT
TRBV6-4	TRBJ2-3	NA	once	CASSDSGPDTQYF	TGTGCCAGCAGTGACTCTGGCCCAGATACGCAGTATTTT
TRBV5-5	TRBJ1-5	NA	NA	CASSRGPSQPQHF	TGTGCCAGCAGCCGGGGACCCTCACAGCCCCAGCATTTT
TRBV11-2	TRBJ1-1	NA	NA	CASSLDSRTGGAFF	TGTGCCAGCAGCTTAGATAGTAGGACGGGCGGAGCTTTCTTT
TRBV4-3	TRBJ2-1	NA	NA	CASSPWIQNEQFF	TGCGCCAGCAGCCCCTGGATTCAGAATGAGCAGTTCTTC
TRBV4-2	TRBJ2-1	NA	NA	CASSQDPGLAGRGYGEQFF	TGTGCCAGCAGCCAAGATCCGGGGCTAGCCGGGCGGGGCTACGGTGAGCAGTTCTTC
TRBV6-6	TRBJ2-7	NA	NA	CASTPGGAYEQYF	TGTGCCAGCACCCCCGGCGGGGCCTACGAGCAGTACTTC
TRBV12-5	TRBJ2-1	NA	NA	CASGLNYNEQFF	TGTGCTAGTGGTTTGAACTACAATGAGCAGTTCTTC